This is a list of T cell receptor beta chains from one sample in a study of graft-versus-host responses after intestinal transplantation. These receptors are not linked to any known antigen. Repertoires were generated with immunoSEQ multiplex PCR, while TCRdb's copy carries only in-frame clones and drops some. The data contain 90,000 to 130,000 clones, roughly 92% of them singletons. Material: unstimulated CD4+ T cells sorted from spleen or lymph node cells, obtained before transplant. The receptor source for this set is a human donor who was the organ donor for an intestinal transplant. The conserved cysteine and the conserved F or W are not part of the CDR3 here.

11 | TRBJ2-1 | TRBV6-1 | ASQTSGSHEQF
11 | TRBJ2-7 | TRBV6-6 | ASSGSGTGKRY
12 | TRBJ1-4 | TRBV6-1 | ASIGTPGDEKLF
10 | TRBJ1-6 | TRBV19 | ASSDGNSPLH
10 | TRBJ2-7 | TRBV6-5 | ASSSTNYEQY
12 | TRBJ2-2 | TRBV9 | ASSDRTFTGELF
10 | TRBJ1-1 | TRBV29-1 | SHRAVNTEAF
12 | TRBJ1-4 | TRBV5-1 | ANPQGAANEKLF
15 | TRBJ2-7 | TRBV5-1 | ASSLGIGPGGAYEQY
10 | TRBJ1-3 | TRBV6-1 | ASSTQGNTIY
14 | TRBJ2-3 | TRBV9 | ASSPPYRVATDTQY
12 | TRBJ2-1 | TRBV6-6 | ASSTGGTRHEQF
13 | TRBJ2-2 | TRBV7-6 | ASSFLGINTGELF
8 | TRBJ1-5 | TRBV10-3 | AISDQPQH
13 | TRBJ1-5 | TRBV28 | ASGRLTGGGEPQH
12 | TRBJ2-7 | TRBV4-3 | ASSQRDREYEQY
13 | TRBJ2-7 | TRBV6-5 | ASSSLVGGSYEQY
16 | TRBJ2-1 | TRBV12-5 | ASGSGLPGQGARNEQF
14 | TRBJ2-3 | TRBV5-1 | ASSSQKTSGTDTQY
14 | TRBJ2-3 | TRBV10-3 | AISGRLVTSTDTQY
10 | TRBJ2-3 | TRBV11-3 | ASSSRDFPQY
10 | TRBJ2-7 | TRBV2 | ASSVERDEQY
13 | TRBJ1-3 | TRBV6-5 | ASRSRQRKGNTIY